These 24 T cell receptor beta chains originate from one sample sequenced in a study of liver allograft versus peripheral blood T cells (dated by TCRdb to the early 2020s). For context, the study as a whole: The study compared T cell receptor repertoires found within transplanted livers against repertoires in the peripheral blood of liver transplant recipients.

Instrument on record: Illumina MiSeq. TCRdb ran its own pipeline on the public reads, namely fastp trimming at Q25 and MiXCR clone calling, and kept in-frame beta chains. CDR3 protein duplicates are merged, each entry listing the most common genes and DNA. The sample table lists around 1,600 distinct CDR3 sequences, 14% to 15% of them with a count of one. Less than 8% of the sample comes from the top ten. The receptors here all came from a human patient who had a liver transplant. In patients who had a transplant, some T cells may come from the graft donor.

This clonotype rates as large. V usage is TRBV7-9 and J usage is TRBJ1-5, with TRBD1 matching over 7 bases. V was clipped by 6 bases and J by 0 bases; unmatched bases: 8. The germline CDR1 and CDR2 sequences are SEHNR and FQNEAQ (reference sequence). The CDR3 covers 16 residues. CDR3 region: CASRGGLRYSNQPQHF. The CDR3 region has the DNA TGTGCCAGCAGAGGGGGCTTGCGTTATAGCAATCAGCCCCAGCATTTT.

This clonotype counts as medium-sized (0.01 to 0.1%). The V call is TRBV6-1, the J call TRBJ2-7; TRBD2 matches at 10 bases. CDR3 length: 15 amino acids. Germline CDR1 is MNHNS and CDR2 is SASEGT. J lost 5 bases, V lost 5 bases, and 9 bases had no gene match. This CDR3 is CASSSRLAGVHEQYF. As DNA, the CDR3 is TGTGCCAGCAGTTCCCGTCTAGCGGGGGTCCACGAGCAGTACTTC.

In its sample, this clonotype ranks as medium-sized. The chain uses TRBV20-1 and TRBJ1-5; no clear D. The germline V gene has CDR1 DFQATT and CDR2 SNEGSKA (reference sequence). V lost 3 bases to trimming and J lost 1 base, with 7 bases between them. The CDR3 loop spans 13 amino acids. CDR3 sequence reads: CSASRRSNQPQHF. The DNA for the CDR3 is TGCAGTGCTAGTAGGCGGAGCAATCAGCCCCAGCATTTT.

A remark on this clonotype: This may arise from a read error, as a much more abundant clone is one base away. The chain combines TRBV12-5 with TRBJ1-2; no clear D. CDR1 is LGHNT, CDR2 FRNRAP, per germline. The CDR3 has 12 residues. This CDR3 is CASNQTSGGYTF. The DNA of the CDR3 is TGTGCCAGCAACCAAACTTCCGGGGGCTACACCTTC.

This clonotype counts as large. DNA for the CDR3: TGTGCCAGCAGCGACCCAAGGGGTATCCGGTATGGCTACACCTTC. Translating gives CASSDPRGIRYGYTF. The V and J genes are TRBV6-6 and TRBJ1-2, with a weak D call TRBD1 (5 bases). Trimming left V 6 bases short and J 5 bases short, with 19 bases between. The CDR3 runs 15 residues. Germline lookup yields CDR1 MNHNY and CDR2 SVGAGI (reference sequence).

This clonotype rates as medium-sized. The chain recombines TRBV28 with TRBJ1-2, with 8 bases that match TRBD1. The CDR3 is made up of 16 amino acids. V shed 7 bases and J 3 bases; nucleotides not matched to a gene: 13. Germline CDR1 MDHEN, CDR2 SYDVKM. CDR3 sequence: CASIAHGQGLHYGYTF. The CDR3 DNA reads TGTGCCAGCATAGCCCACGGACAGGGACTCCACTATGGCTACACCTTC.

To note about this clonotype: With only one base between it and a far larger clone, this is likely a read error. The V and J genes are TRBV10-3 and TRBJ1-6; D is unresolved. Trimming left V 3 bases short and J 7 bases short, with 10 bases between. The CDR3 consists of 14 residues. Germline lookup yields CDR1 ENHRY and CDR2 SYGVKD. In DNA form, the CDR3 reads TGTGCCATCAGTGAACTGGTTAAGAATTCACCCCTCCACTTT. It yields the protein CAISELVKNSPLHF.

This clonotype is medium-sized (0.01 to 0.1%) by share. The V and J genes are TRBV18 and TRBJ1-1; D might be TRBD1 (5 bases). Trimming stripped 4 bases from V and 1 base from J, with 7 bases between. This CDR3 spans 13 amino acids. The germline gives CDR1 KGHSH, CDR2 LQKENI. CDR3 bases: TGTGCCAGCTCACTACAGGCGAACACTGAAGCTTTCTTT. Translating gives CASSLQANTEAFF. The variable domain in full, with the rest retrieved from reference TRBV18 and TRBJ1-1, is NAGVMQNPRHLVRRRGQEARLRCSPMKGHSHVYWYRQLPEEGLKFMVYLQKENIIDESGMPKERFSAEFPKEGPSILRIQQVVRGDSAAYFCASSLQANTEAFFGQGTRLTVV.

This chain uses TRBV6-5 with TRBJ1-5, with TRBD1 matching over 9 bases. This CDR3 is 20 amino acids long. V lost 1 base to trimming and J lost 2 bases; unmatched junction nucleotides: 15. CDR1 and CDR2 (germline): MNHEY, SVGAGI. CDR3 loop: CASSYWGEPGTGLGNQPQHF. The DNA for the CDR3 is TGTGCCAGCAGTTACTGGGGTGAGCCGGGGACAGGGTTGGGCAATCAGCCCCAGCATTTT.

By share, this clonotype ranks as medium-sized. The chain combines TRBV27 with TRBJ2-1; D unclear. The CDR3 consists of 13 residues. Trimming took off 6 bases at V and 2 bases at J, with 8 bases between the two ends. Germline V lookup: CDR1 MNHEY, CDR2 SMNVEV (reference sequence). The CDR3 region is CASRRSPYNEQFF. The DNA of the CDR3 is TGTGCCAGCAGGAGGTCCCCCTACAATGAGCAGTTCTTC.

This clonotype was seen a handful of times. The rearrangement links TRBV18 to TRBJ2-5; D uncertain. V was trimmed by 0 bases and J by 5 bases, leaving 13 bases between them. The CDR3 runs 15 residues. Germline CDR1 reads KGHSH; CDR2 reads LQKENI. CDR3 DNA: TGTGCCAGCTCACCACCGAACTCCCGCGAGGAGACCCAGTACTTC. This codes for CASSPPNSREETQYF.

Details on this clonotype: This probably arose from a read error, given a far larger clone one base away. The conserved closing phenylalanine or tryptophan is absent in this CDR3, likely reflecting a read error. This chain joins TRBV28 and TRBJ2-7, with unresolved D. The length of the CDR3 is 14 residues. From germline, CDR1 is MDHEN and CDR2 SYDVKM. Here the CDR3 DNA reads TGTGCCATCAGTGTGACCCTGATGGCCAGCGAGCAGTACTAC. It specifies CAISVTLMASEQYY.

This clonotype is judged medium-sized. The chain recombines TRBV5-6 with TRBJ1-1; no clear D. Trimming stripped 0 bases from V and 4 bases from J, with 13 bases between. Germline assignment: CDR1 SGHDT and CDR2 YYEEEE. This CDR3 region has 15 residues. Here the CDR3 DNA reads TGTGCCAGCAGCTTGGCCAACCACCTTGGCACTGAAGCTTTCTTT. The encoded protein is CASSLANHLGTEAFF.

As to this clonotype: A much larger clone differs by one base, so this may be a read error. This sequence joins TRBV10-3 and TRBJ2-5, with D perhaps matching TRBD2 (5 bases). There are 16 residues in the CDR3. V lost 3 bases, J lost 2 bases, and 16 bases lay in between. Looked up from germline, CDR1 is ENHRY and CDR2 is SYGVKD. CDR3 DNA: TGTGCCATCAGTGAAAGTGGTAGCGTACCTCAAGAGACCCAGTACTTC. Protein sequence: CAISESGSVPQETQYF.

By sample share, this clonotype is medium-sized. The chain carries TRBV6-5 and TRBJ2-1; 13 nucleotides agree with TRBD2. Germline CDR1 MNHEY, CDR2 SVGAGI. Germline trimming cut 5 bases from V and 0 bases from J; bases unmatched to any gene: 16. CDR3 length: 21 amino acids. The CDR3 sequence is CASSRIRGRTSGGSSYNEQFF. CDR3 DNA: TGTGCCAGCAGTCGCATAAGAGGAAGGACTAGCGGGGGAAGCTCCTACAATGAGCAGTTCTTC.

By share, this clonotype counts as large. The chain recombines TRBV29-1 with TRBJ2-7; 7 bases agree with TRBD1. Losses at the gene ends were 6 bases for V and 2 bases for J; bases not matched to a gene: 10. The germline V gene encodes CDR1 SQVTM and CDR2 ANQGSEA. This CDR3 spans 14 amino acids. As DNA, the CDR3 is TGCAGCGTACAAGGGACAGCGGAGACCTACGAGCAGTACTTC. Its protein product is CSVQGTAETYEQYF.

About this clonotype: This may arise from a read error, as a much more abundant clone is one base away. The chain recombines TRBV6-6 with TRBJ1-2; no clear D gene. Germline CDR1 MNHNY, CDR2 SVGAGI (reference sequence). The CDR3 has 15 amino acids. The CDR3 region is CASSLKPYLGSGNTF. DNA for the CDR3: TGTGCCAGCAGCCTAAAGCCCTACCTCGGGAGTGGCAACACCTTC.

In this sample, this clonotype is medium-sized. The rearrangement uses TRBV24-1 and TRBJ2-2; maybe TRBD2 (6 bases). The CDR3 spans 14 residues. The germline V and J ends were trimmed by 4 bases and 5 bases, with 10 bases remaining between them. Per the germline V gene, CDR1 is KGHDR and CDR2 is SFDVKD. CDR3 region: CATSDLARTGELFF. CDR3 sequence (DNA): TGTGCCACCAGTGACCTAGCGCGGACCGGGGAGCTGTTTTTT.

This sequence joins TRBV10-2 and TRBJ1-5; D not resolved. Trimming removed 3 bases at V and 4 bases at J, with 10 bases between. Germline CDR1 and CDR2: WSHSY and SAAADI. The CDR3 has 14 residues. This chain's CDR3 is CASSDRGGNQPQHF. The CDR3 DNA is TGCGCCAGCAGTGACCGCGGCGGGAATCAGCCCCAGCATTTT.

The V call is TRBV4-1, the J call TRBJ2-7, with 9 nucleotides matching TRBD1. V shed 4 bases, J shed 3 bases, and the junction held 1 base outside the gene matches. This CDR3 has 13 amino acids. Germline V CDR1 and CDR2: MGHRA, YSYEKL. The CDR3: CASSRDRVYEQYF. The CDR3 coding sequence is TGCGCCAGCAGCCGGGACAGGGTCTACGAGCAGTACTTC.

By its share, this clonotype is medium-sized (0.01 to 0.1%). The rearrangement links TRBV5-5 to TRBJ1-2; no definite D call. The length of the CDR3 is 14 residues. Germline V CDR1 and CDR2: SGHKS, YYEKEE (reference sequence). With 3 bases removed from V and 2 bases from J, the gap between germline ends came to 11 bases. CDR3 region: CASSSAWQNYGYTF. In DNA, the CDR3 is TGTGCCAGCAGCTCCGCGTGGCAGAACTATGGCTACACCTTC. Full variable domain (remainder filled in from reference TRBV5-5 and TRBJ1-2): DAGVTQSPTHLIKTRGQQVTLRCSPISGHKSVSWYQQVLGQGPQFIFQYYEKEERGRGNFPDRFSARQFPNYSSELNVNALLLGDSALYLCASSSAWQNYGYTFGSGTRLTVV.

This sequence joins TRBV11-2 and TRBJ2-7; the match to TRBD2 covers 9 bases. With V trimmed by 5 bases and J by 0 bases, 8 bases remained unmatched. CDR1 SGHAT and CDR2 FQNNGV come from the germline V gene. CDR3 length equals 16 residues. CDR3 amino acids: CASSLRTSAGSYEQYF. The CDR3 DNA reads as TGTGCCAGCAGCCTAAGGACTAGCGCGGGCTCCTACGAGCAGTACTTC.

By its share, this clonotype is medium-sized. The V gene is TRBV30, the J gene TRBJ1-6, with 8 bases identical to TRBD1. The CDR3 is 15 amino acids. J was trimmed by 8 bases and V by 3 bases; bases with no gene match: 9. Germline V gene sequence: CDR1 GTSNPN, CDR2 SVGIG (reference sequence). CDR3 sequence reads: CAWSPQGAAYSPLHF. The CDR3 DNA follows: TGTGCCTGGAGCCCCCAGGGGGCTGCGTATTCACCCCTCCACTTT.

This clonotype is classed as medium-sized. The chain carries TRBV20-1 and TRBJ2-7; D remains ambiguous. V lost 4 bases and J lost 8, with 21 bases in between. The germline gives CDR1 DFQATT, CDR2 SNEGSKA (reference sequence). CDR3 size: 14 residues. The CDR3 is CSAITQDPLEKQYF. CDR3 DNA: TGCAGTGCTATTACCCAGGACCCCCTGGAGAAGCAGTACTTC.